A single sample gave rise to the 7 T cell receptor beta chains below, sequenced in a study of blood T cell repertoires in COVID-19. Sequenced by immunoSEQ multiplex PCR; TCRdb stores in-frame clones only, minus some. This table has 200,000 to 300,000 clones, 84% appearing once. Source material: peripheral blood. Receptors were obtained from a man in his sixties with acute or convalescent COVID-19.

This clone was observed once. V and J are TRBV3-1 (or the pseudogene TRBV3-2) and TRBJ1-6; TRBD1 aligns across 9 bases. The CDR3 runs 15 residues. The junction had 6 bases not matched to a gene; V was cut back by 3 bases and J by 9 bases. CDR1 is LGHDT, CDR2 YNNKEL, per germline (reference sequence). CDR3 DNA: TGTGCCAGCAGCCACGGGGGACAGGGTGTTTCACCCCTCCACTTT. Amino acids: CASSHGGQGVSPLHF.

As DNA, the CDR3 is TGCGCCAGCAGCTTGGCCCCCCCTCGCGTCAATGAGCAGTTCTTC. Residues: CASSLAPPRVNEQFF. The chain has TRBV5-1 and TRBJ2-1; D remains ambiguous. CDR1 and CDR2 (germline): SGHRS, YFSETQ. The V and J ends lost 0 bases and 6 bases respectively, with 13 bases between them. The CDR3 is 15 residues long.

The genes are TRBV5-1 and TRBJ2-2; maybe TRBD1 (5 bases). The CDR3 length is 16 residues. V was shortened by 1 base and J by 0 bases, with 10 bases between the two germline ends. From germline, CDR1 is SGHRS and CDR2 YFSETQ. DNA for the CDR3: TGCGCCAGCAGCTTGAAGGCAGGGCCGAACACCGGGGAGCTGTTTTTT. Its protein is CASSLKAGPNTGELFF. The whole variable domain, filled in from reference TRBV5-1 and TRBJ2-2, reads KAGVTQTPRYLIKTRGQQVTLSCSPISGHRSVSWYQQTPGQGLQFLFEYFSETQRNKGNFPGRFSGRQFSNSRSEMNVSTLELGDSALYLCASSLKAGPNTGELFFGEGSRLTVL.

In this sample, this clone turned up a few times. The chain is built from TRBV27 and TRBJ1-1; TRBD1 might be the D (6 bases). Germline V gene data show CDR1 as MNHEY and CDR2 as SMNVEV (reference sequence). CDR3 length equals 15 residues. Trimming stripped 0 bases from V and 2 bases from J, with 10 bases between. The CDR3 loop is CASSLSATGNTEAFF. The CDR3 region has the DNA TGTGCCAGCAGTTTATCCGCGACAGGTAACACTGAAGCTTTCTTT.

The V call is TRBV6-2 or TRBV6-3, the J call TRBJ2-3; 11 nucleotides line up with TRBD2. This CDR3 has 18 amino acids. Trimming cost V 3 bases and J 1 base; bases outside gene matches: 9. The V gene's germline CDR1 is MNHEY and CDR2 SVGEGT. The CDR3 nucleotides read TGTGCCAGCAGTTATAATAGCGGGAGGGTTTTCGGCACAGATACGCAGTATTTT. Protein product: CASSYNSGRVFGTDTQYF.

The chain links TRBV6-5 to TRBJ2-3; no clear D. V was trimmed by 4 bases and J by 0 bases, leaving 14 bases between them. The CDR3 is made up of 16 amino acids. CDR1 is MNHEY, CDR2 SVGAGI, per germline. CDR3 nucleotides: TGTGCCAGCAGTTTCAGACAACGCTCTAGCACAGATACGCAGTATTTT. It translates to CASSFRQRSSTDTQYF.

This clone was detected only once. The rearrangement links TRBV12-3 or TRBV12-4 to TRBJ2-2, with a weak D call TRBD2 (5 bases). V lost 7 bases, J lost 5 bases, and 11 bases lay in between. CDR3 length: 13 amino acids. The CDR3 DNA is TGTGCCAGCATGCCCCGCGGGACCGGGGAGCTGTTTTTT. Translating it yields CASMPRGTGELFF.